Each of the 20 T cell receptor beta chains below was sequenced from the same sample in a study of neurological immune-mediated disorders. TCRdb analysed the 5' RACE reads with MiXCR anew, one entry per CDR3 protein. The table records about 66,000 distinct CDR3 sequences, about 4% of them present only once. The specimen was PBMCs. These receptors all come from a man aged 25-45 years with multiple sclerosis.

This clonotype was picked up many times. This rearrangement joins TRBV5-5 to TRBJ2-3; D remains ambiguous. Trimming removed 2 bases at V and 6 bases at J, with 16 bases between. This CDR3 region has 15 residues. Germline V lookup: CDR1 SGHKS, CDR2 YYEKEE (reference sequence). CDR3 in DNA: TGTGCCAGCAGCTTCCTAGTTGGGTCCGGCGATACGCAGTATTTT. This encodes CASSFLVGSGDTQYF.

The chain couples TRBV11-2 to TRBJ2-1, with a weak D call TRBD2 (7 bases). Per germline, CDR1 SGHAT and CDR2 FQNNGV. This CDR3 has 16 residues. With 0 bases removed from V and 9 bases from J, the gap between germline ends came to 18 bases. CDR3 loop: CASSLDRLPGGREQFF. The CDR3 DNA reads as TGTGCCAGCAGCTTAGATCGGCTACCGGGGGGCCGTGAGCAGTTCTTC. Full variable domain (outside the CDR3, taken from reference TRBV11-2 and TRBJ2-1): EAGVAQSPRYKIIEKRQSVAFWCNPISGHATLYWYQQILGQGPKLLIQFQNNGVVDDSQLPKDRFSAERLKGVDSTLKIQPAKLEDSAVYLCASSLDRLPGGREQFFGPGTRLTVL.

This clonotype was picked up a small number of times. The chain combines TRBV7-2 with TRBJ2-7, with TRBD2 matching over 8 bases. V was clipped by 5 bases and J by 7 bases; unmatched bases: 7. The CDR3 has 13 amino acids. CDR1 and CDR2 (germline): SGHTA, FQGNSA. The CDR3, as DNA: TGTGCCAGCAGCCGAAGACTAGCGTTAGAGCAGTACTTC. Its translation: CASSRRLALEQYF.

The sample holds many counts of this clonotype. CDR3 bases: TGTGCCAGCAGCTCTGGGTCGCGGAAAGGCTACACCTTC. This encodes CASSSGSRKGYTF. This chain connects TRBV7-9 to TRBJ1-2, with D unclear. CDR3 length: 13 residues. CDR1 and CDR2 (germline): SEHNR, FQNEAQ (reference sequence). V lost 4 bases and J lost 8, with 14 bases in between. The whole variable domain, filled in from reference TRBV7-9 and TRBJ1-2, reads DTGVSQNPRHKITKRGQNVTFRCDPISEHNRLYWYRQTLGQGPEFLTYFQNEAQLEKSRLLSDRFSAERPKGSFSTLEIQRTEQGDSAMYLCASSSGSRKGYTFGSGTRLTVV.

The table lists this clonotype with many counts. The chain recombines TRBV2 with TRBJ2-7, with TRBD2 matching 8 bases. The V segment lost 3 bases and the J segment 3 bases; nucleotides outside the gene matches: 4. The V gene's germline CDR1 is SNHLY and CDR2 FYNNEI. This CDR3 has 14 residues. The CDR3 DNA reads TGTGCCAGCAGTGAGCGGGGGGCCATCTACGAGCAGTACTTC. Translated: CASSERGAIYEQYF.

About this clonotype itself: One base away lies a much larger clone, so this may be a sequencing read error. The J gene is TRBJ1-1, the V gene TRBV14; no clear D. Germline lookup yields CDR1 SGHDN and CDR2 FVKESK. CDR3 size: 15 residues. The V end was cut by 4 bases, the J end by 3 bases, with 15 bases between. Written as DNA, the CDR3 is TGTGCCAGCAGCCGATGGGTCAAACCGGACACTGAAGCTTTCTTT. Residues: CASSRWVKPDTEAFF.

In its sample, this clonotype was seen many times. The rearrangement uses TRBV7-2 and TRBJ2-1, with D uncertain. The CDR3 sequence is 14 residues long. The germline gives CDR1 SGHTA, CDR2 FQGNSA. V dropped 5 bases and J dropped 9 bases, with 17 bases sitting between them. In DNA form, the CDR3 reads TGTGCCAGCAGCAACCGAAGAAGGCCTGGTGAGCAGTTCTTC. Residues: CASSNRRRPGEQFF.

This clonotype was found many times. The rearrangement links TRBV7-2 to TRBJ2-2; D not resolved. CDR1 SGHTA and CDR2 FQGNSA come from the germline V gene. Trimming cost V 1 base and J 6 bases, with 3 bases left between them. This CDR3 region has 12 residues. CDR3: CASSLGSGELFF. Written as DNA, the CDR3 is TGTGCCAGCAGCTTAGGTTCCGGGGAGCTGTTTTTT.

This clonotype was counted a single time. The chain employs TRBV4-1 and TRBJ2-1; D is ambiguous. The CDR3 has 11 amino acids. CDR1 and CDR2 (germline): MGHRA, YSYEKL. Trimming shortened V by 3 bases and J by 7 bases, and 4 bases separated the two germline ends. CDR3 in amino acids: CASSQGNEQFF. Here the CDR3 DNA reads TGCGCCAGCAGCCAGGGAAATGAGCAGTTCTTC.

This clonotype was found many times. V gene TRBV4-3 combines with J gene TRBJ2-7; TRBD2 matches 12 bases. The CDR3 runs 17 residues. V lost 1 base, J lost 7 bases, and 11 bases stayed unmatched. Looked up from germline, CDR1 is LGHNA and CDR2 is YSLEER. The CDR3 here is CASSQAHSLAGGWEQYF. As DNA, the CDR3 is TGCGCCAGCAGCCAAGCCCATTCCCTAGCGGGGGGGTGGGAGCAGTACTTC.

This clonotype has more than one count but fewer than ten. One end of the junction does not line up with germline, which may come from a read error. This chain connects TRBV12-3 or TRBV12-4 to TRBJ1-6, with 8 bases fitting TRBD1. The CDR3 runs 15 residues. CDR3 amino acids: CASSTTAQGALALNF. DNA for the CDR3: TGTGCCAGCAGTACAACTGCGCAGGGGGCCCTGGCCCTCAACTTT.

Many counts were recorded for this clonotype. The chain is built from TRBV2 and TRBJ2-1; D uncertain. There are 13 residues in the CDR3. The germline gives CDR1 SNHLY, CDR2 FYNNEI. V shed 0 bases and J shed 5 bases, with 5 bases lying between them. The CDR3 loop is CASSEAVDNEQFF. In DNA, the CDR3 is TGTGCCAGCAGTGAAGCGGTGGACAATGAGCAGTTCTTC.

The table lists this clonotype with many counts. This chain links TRBV20-1 with TRBJ2-3; D ambiguous. The CDR3 sequence is 15 residues long. Germline-derived CDR1 and CDR2 are DFQATT and SNEGSKA (reference sequence). V lost 1 base and J 1 base, leaving 12 bases between the germline ends. CDR3 DNA: TGCAGTGCTAGAGGGCCGAGCGTGGGCACAGATACGCAGTATTTT. It yields the protein CSARGPSVGTDTQYF.

This clonotype occurred many times. V is TRBV20-1 and J is TRBJ1-1; TRBD1 might be the D (6 bases). The CDR3 has 15 residues. The germline V and J ends were trimmed by 0 bases and 4 bases, with 15 bases remaining between them. Germline loops: CDR1 DFQATT, CDR2 SNEGSKA (reference sequence). The CDR3, as DNA: TGCAGTGCTAGAGACGGAGGGAGGGGGGGCACTGAAGCTTTCTTT. It is translated as CSARDGGRGGTEAFF.

This clonotype was found many times. This sequence joins TRBV10-3 and TRBJ2-7; 7 bases are shared with TRBD2. Germline V CDR1 and CDR2: ENHRY, SYGVKD. The CDR3 is 13 residues long. V dropped 3 bases and J dropped 6; count of bases not matched to a gene: 5. The CDR3 reads CAISDGGGGEQYF. The CDR3 DNA sequence: TGTGCCATCAGTGATGGCGGGGGTGGCGAGCAGTACTTC.

This clonotype has at least ten counts. The chain combines TRBV6-6 with TRBJ2-7; D not resolved. Between the trimmed V and J ends, which lost 0 bases and 1 base, there was a span of 10 bases. The CDR3 sequence is 15 residues long. CDR1 MNHNY and CDR2 SVGAGI come from the germline V gene (reference sequence). CDR3 residues: CASSYSTSRSYEQYF. The CDR3 nucleotides are TGTGCCAGCAGTTACTCGACGAGCCGTTCCTACGAGCAGTACTTC.

This clonotype appeared many times. The chain has TRBV10-3 and TRBJ2-7; TRBD1 matches at 10 bases. The CDR3 is made up of 13 amino acids. The junction had 7 bases not matched to a gene; V was cut back by 9 bases and J by 5 bases. CDR1 and CDR2 from the germline V gene are ENHRY and SYGVKD. The CDR3 reads CAISDRGSHEQYF. In nucleotides, the CDR3 is TGTGCCATATCGGACAGGGGGTCCCACGAGCAGTACTTC.

This clonotype occurred a few times. The chain is built from TRBV18 and TRBJ1-1; 7 nucleotides match TRBD1. The ends lost 2 bases at V and 6 bases at J; junction bases unmatched: 3. Germline V gene lookup returns CDR1 KGHSH and CDR2 LQKENI. This CDR3 spans 13 amino acids. CDR3 DNA sequence: TGTGCCAGCTCACCAGAAGGGGGCTCTGAAGCTTTCTTT. Translating it yields CASSPEGGSEAFF.

The sample holds a few counts of this clonotype. The chain couples TRBV19 to TRBJ2-7, with D perhaps matching TRBD2 (6 bases). The CDR3 length is 13 residues. Trimming left V 3 bases short and J 4 bases short, with 10 bases between. Germline values: CDR1 LNHDA, CDR2 SQIVND (reference sequence). The CDR3 nucleotides read TGTGCCAGTAGTATGGAGGGGCGGTACGAGCAGTACTTC. Residues: CASSMEGRYEQYF.

This clonotype was counted ten times or more. This chain links TRBV9 with TRBJ2-3; TRBD1 matches at 11 bases. This CDR3 is built from 15 residues. Germline V gene lookup returns CDR1 SGDLS and CDR2 YYNGEE. J gave up 9 bases and V 3 bases, and 9 bases lay outside the gene matches. CDR3 in DNA: TGTGCCAGCAGCGGAGGGACAGGGGGTCCGGTAACGCAGTATTTT. Amino acids: CASSGGTGGPVTQYF.